The clone carrying this T cell receptor beta chain was seen only a few times. The antigen is undetermined. Researchers prepared the TCRbeta library using unique molecular identifiers, the study reports. Each CDR3 protein is one row after TCRdb ran MiXCR on the PCR reads. The sample lists approximately 1,000,000 distinct CDR3 sequences, about 29% seen once, with 25% to 35% in the top ten. This entry belongs to a study of T-cell reconstitution after alpha-beta-depleted transplantation in children. Study-level results: When one year had passed after transplant, most T-cell counts and diversity came from newly produced T cells.

The germline V gene encodes CDR1 DFQATT and CDR2 SNEGSKA (reference sequence). Trimming cost V 5 bases and J 0 bases, with 10 bases left between them. This CDR3 has 13 residues. The sequencing used PBMCs, mostly from graft donor cells, collected 360 days after TCRalphabeta/CD19-depleted stem cell transplant. The chain recombines TRBV20-1 with TRBJ2-5; no definite D call. The receptor was isolated from a boy younger than two who had a stem cell transplant for SCID, so the T cells may come from the graft donor. The CDR3 is CSALQRYQETQYF. The CDR3 DNA reads TGCAGTGCTCTACAGAGGTACCAAGAGACCCAGTACTTC.